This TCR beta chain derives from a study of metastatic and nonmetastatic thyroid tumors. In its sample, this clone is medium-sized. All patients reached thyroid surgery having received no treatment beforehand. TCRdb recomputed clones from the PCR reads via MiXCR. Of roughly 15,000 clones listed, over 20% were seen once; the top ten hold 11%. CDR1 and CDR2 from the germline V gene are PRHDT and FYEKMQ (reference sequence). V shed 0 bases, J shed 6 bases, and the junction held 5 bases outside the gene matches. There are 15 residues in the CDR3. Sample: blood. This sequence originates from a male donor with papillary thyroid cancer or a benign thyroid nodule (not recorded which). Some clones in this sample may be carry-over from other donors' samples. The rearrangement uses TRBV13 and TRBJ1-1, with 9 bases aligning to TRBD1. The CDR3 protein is CASSLGGDRVPEAFF. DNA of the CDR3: TGTGCCAGCAGCTTAGGAGGGGACAGGGTTCCTGAAGCTTTCTTT.